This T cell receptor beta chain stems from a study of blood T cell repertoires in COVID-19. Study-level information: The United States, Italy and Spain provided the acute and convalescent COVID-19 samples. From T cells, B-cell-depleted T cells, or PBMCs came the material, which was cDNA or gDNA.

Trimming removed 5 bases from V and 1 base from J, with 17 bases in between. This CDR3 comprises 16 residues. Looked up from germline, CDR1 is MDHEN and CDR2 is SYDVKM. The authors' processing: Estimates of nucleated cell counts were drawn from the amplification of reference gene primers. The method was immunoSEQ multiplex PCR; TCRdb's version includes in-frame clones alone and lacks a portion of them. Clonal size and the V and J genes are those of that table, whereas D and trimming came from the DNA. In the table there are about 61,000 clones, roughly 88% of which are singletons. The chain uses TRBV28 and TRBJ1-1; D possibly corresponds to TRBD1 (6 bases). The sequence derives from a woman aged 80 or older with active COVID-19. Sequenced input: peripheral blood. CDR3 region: CASSPASGTQNTEAFF. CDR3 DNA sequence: TGTGCCAGCAGTCCCGCGTCCGGGACACAGAACACTGAAGCTTTCTTT.